Listed here are 26 T cell receptor beta chains from one sample, sequenced in a study of cytomegalovirus exposure and HLA in healthy donors. The primer mix had 60 Vbeta and 13 Jbeta primers. The method was immunoSEQ multiplex PCR; TCRdb's version includes in-frame clones alone and lacks a portion of them. The data contain hundreds of thousands of clones, about 79% of them singletons. The sample comprised PBMCs. The receptors stem from a male donor in good health and CMV-seronegative.

There are a few counts of this clone. This chain connects TRBV2 to TRBJ2-2; weak D call: TRBD1 (6 bases). The CDR3 has 16 residues. Germline CDR1 reads SNHLY; CDR2 reads FYNNEI. The V end lost 5 bases, the J end lost 0 bases, and 13 bases lay between the germline ends. CDR3 DNA: TGTGCCAGCAGTCTCAGACAGGTCTCGAACACCGGGGAGCTGTTTTTT. Protein product: CASSLRQVSNTGELFF.

The V gene is TRBV5-1, the J gene TRBJ2-5, with 9 bases identical to TRBD1. The CDR3 loop spans 16 amino acids. Unmatched junction bases numbered 8, after V lost 4 bases and J lost 1 base. Germline assignment: CDR1 SGHRS and CDR2 YFSETQ. CDR3 sequence reads: CASSGTGTGFQETQYF. The CDR3 nucleotides read TGCGCCAGCAGCGGAACCGGGACAGGGTTCCAAGAGACCCAGTACTTC.

The chain is built from TRBV5-6 and TRBJ1-5; 7 nucleotides align to TRBD1. V gave up 2 bases and J gave up 0 bases; unmatched junction bases: 2. The V gene's germline CDR1 is SGHDT and CDR2 YYEEEE. The CDR3 spans 15 residues. This CDR3 reads CASSLGTASNQPQHF. In nucleotides, the CDR3 is TGTGCCAGCAGCTTAGGGACAGCTAGCAATCAGCCCCAGCATTTT.

The V gene is TRBV28, the J gene TRBJ2-7; 7 bases line up with TRBD1. The V and J ends lost 5 bases and 3 bases, in that order; junction bases with no gene match: 13. Germline CDR1 reads MDHEN; CDR2 reads SYDVKM. CDR3 length: 16 residues. The CDR3 here is CASSLDREGVFYEQYF. Written as DNA, the CDR3 is TGTGCCAGCAGTCTCGACAGGGAAGGAGTGTTCTACGAGCAGTACTTC.

The chain links TRBV5-4 to TRBJ2-7; 8 bases are shared with TRBD1. There are 15 residues in the CDR3. Germline assignment: CDR1 SGHNT and CDR2 YYREEE (reference sequence). The trim removed 3 bases at V and 2 bases at J, leaving 7 bases unmatched. CDR3 sequence reads: CASSSGQGRTYEQYF. CDR3 DNA: TGTGCCAGCAGCTCCGGACAGGGAAGGACCTACGAGCAGTACTTC. The full variable domain, rest sourced from reference TRBV5-4 and TRBJ2-7, is ETGVTQSPTHLIKTRGQQVTLRCSSQSGHNTVSWYQQALGQGPQFIFQYYREEENGRGNFPPRFSGLQFPNYSSELNVNALELDDSALYLCASSSGQGRTYEQYFGPGTRLTVT.

In DNA form, the CDR3 reads TGTGCCAGCAGCCAAAGCCCTTACAGCACAGATACGCAGTATTTT. It yields the protein CASSQSPYSTDTQYF. The chain employs TRBV7-6 and TRBJ2-3; no reliable D call. Deletions cut 5 bases from V and 0 bases from J, with 12 bases between. There are 15 residues in the CDR3. Germline V CDR1 and CDR2: SGHVS, FNYEAQ.

The CDR3 is CASRVPGQGYEQYF. CDR3 in DNA: TGTGCCAGTAGAGTGCCGGGACAGGGGTACGAGCAGTACTTC. The rearrangement links TRBV19 to TRBJ2-7; 10 bases map to TRBD1. In germline, CDR1 is LNHDA, CDR2 SQIVND (reference sequence). V dropped 6 bases and J dropped 4; count of bases not matched to a gene: 6. This CDR3 region has 14 residues. The whole variable domain, filled in from reference TRBV19 and TRBJ2-7, reads DGGITQSPKYLFRKEGQNVTLSCEQNLNHDAMYWYRQDPGQGLRLIYYSQIVNDFQKGDIAEGYSVSREKKESFPLTVTSAQKNPTAFYLCASRVPGQGYEQYFGPGTRLTVT.

J is TRBJ2-3 and V is TRBV27; D is perhaps TRBD2 (6 bases). V was clipped by 2 bases and J by 4 bases, with 13 bases between them. CDR3 length equals 15 residues. Germline CDR1 MNHEY, CDR2 SMNVEV (reference sequence). The CDR3 loop is CASSLPEGIADTQYF. DNA of the CDR3: TGTGCCAGCAGTTTACCGGAGGGGATCGCAGATACGCAGTATTTT.

For this clone: A read error may produce the germline difference seen at one junction end. The chain recombines TRBV25-1 with TRBJ1-6; 7 positions agree with TRBD1. The CDR3 contains 15 residues. Germline V lookup: CDR1 MGHDK, CDR2 SYGVNS. The CDR3 bases are TGTGCCAGCAGTGTCGGGACAGTCCATAATTCACCCCCCCACTTT. Its translation: CASSVGTVHNSPPHF.

The rearrangement joins TRBV13 to TRBJ2-1, with 10 bases that match TRBD1. V lost 4 bases, J lost 8 bases, and 5 bases stayed unmatched. The CDR3 sequence is 14 residues long. Germline assignment: CDR1 PRHDT and CDR2 FYEKMQ (reference sequence). The CDR3 is CASSSDRGFDEQFF. The CDR3, as DNA: TGTGCCAGCAGCTCGGACAGGGGGTTTGATGAGCAGTTCTTC.

This chain connects TRBV27 to TRBJ2-2; TRBD1 might be the D (5 bases). This CDR3 comprises 15 residues. The V end was cut by 2 bases, the J end by 9 bases, with 16 bases between. Germline V gives CDR1 MNHEY, CDR2 SMNVEV (reference sequence). This CDR3 reads CASSLGSGLSRELFF. CDR3 bases: TGTGCCAGCAGTTTAGGCTCAGGGCTGAGCAGGGAGCTGTTTTTT.

The rearrangement joins TRBV19 to TRBJ2-7; 8 bases match TRBD1. The CDR3 runs 14 residues. CDR1 and CDR2 (germline): LNHDA, SQIVND (reference sequence). After removal of 8 bases from V and 2 bases from J, the junction contained 8 bases not matched to a gene. The CDR3 loop is CASSVAGGPYEQYF. CDR3 sequence (DNA): TGTGCCAGTTCCGTGGCAGGGGGCCCCTACGAGCAGTACTTC.

This chain joins TRBV27 and TRBJ1-2; D is ambiguous. V lost 6 bases and J lost 2, with 10 bases in between. The CDR3 runs to 13 residues. Germline V CDR1 and CDR2: MNHEY, SMNVEV (reference sequence). This chain's CDR3 is CASSPGVNYGYTF. Here the CDR3 DNA reads TGTGCCAGCAGCCCCGGGGTCAACTATGGCTACACCTTC.

The CDR3 DNA reads as TGCGCCAGCAGCCAAGTGGGGGGGCCTGGTGGCTACACCTTC. It specifies CASSQVGGPGGYTF. The rearrangement links TRBV4-3 to TRBJ1-2, with D tentatively TRBD1 (6 bases). This CDR3 comprises 14 residues. Looked up from germline, CDR1 is LGHNA and CDR2 is YSLEER. V was shortened by 1 base and J by 7 bases, with 13 bases between the two germline ends.

This rearrangement joins TRBV11-2 to TRBJ1-4, with D possibly being TRBD1 (5 bases). Per germline, CDR1 SGHAT and CDR2 FQNNGV. The CDR3 loop spans 15 amino acids. Between the trimmed V and J ends, which lost 1 base and 3 bases, there was a span of 9 bases. In nucleotides, the CDR3 is TGTGCCAGCAGCTTAGGGACAAGCCCTAATGAAAAACTGTTTTTT. Protein: CASSLGTSPNEKLFF.

CDR3 nucleotides: TGTGCCAGCGGACTAGCGGGAACTACAGATACGCAGTATTTT. Translated: CASGLAGTTDTQYF. The V call is TRBV2, the J call TRBJ2-3; 12 bases fit TRBD2. The V gene end was trimmed by 8 bases and the J gene end by 3 bases; junction bases not matched to a gene: 3. The CDR3 covers 14 residues. CDR1 is SNHLY, CDR2 FYNNEI, per germline.

The chain has TRBV10-3 and TRBJ2-7, with 15 bases matching TRBD2. The germline CDR1 and CDR2 sequences are ENHRY and SYGVKD. CDR3 length equals 17 residues. V shed 10 bases, J shed 2 bases, and the junction held 12 bases outside the gene matches. In DNA form, the CDR3 reads TGTGCCACCGCCGCCGGACTAGCGGGAGGGAGGCCCTACGAGCAGTACTTC. It encodes CATAAGLAGGRPYEQYF.

The chain combines TRBV9 with TRBJ2-7, with D perhaps TRBD2 (5 bases). Germline V gene lookup returns CDR1 SGDLS and CDR2 YYNGEE. This CDR3 spans 16 amino acids. Trimming took off 0 bases at V and 3 bases at J, with 16 bases between the two ends. DNA of the CDR3: TGTGCCAGCAGCGTAGGAGGAAGCCTCGGGATCTACGAGCAGTACTTC. Translated, it gives CASSVGGSLGIYEQYF.

This chain connects TRBV7-2 to TRBJ2-1, with no clear D. The CDR3 has 14 amino acids. The germline gives CDR1 SGHTA, CDR2 FQGNSA. The V and J ends lost 3 bases and 6 bases respectively, with 12 bases between them. The CDR3 loop reads CASSFSRLSNEQFF. The CDR3 coding sequence is TGTGCCAGCAGCTTCTCCCGCTTGAGCAATGAGCAGTTCTTC.

The chain joins TRBV19 to TRBJ2-2; 8 bases are shared with TRBD1. The CDR3 contains 14 residues. J gave up 6 bases and V 1 base, and 1 base lay outside the gene matches. Germline V gene lookup returns CDR1 LNHDA and CDR2 SQIVND (reference sequence). In DNA, the CDR3 is TGTGCCAGTAGTATAGTCAGGGGGCCCGGGGAGCTGTTTTTT. Its translation is CASSIVRGPGELFF.

In its sample, this clone was seen once. The chain has TRBV7-2 and TRBJ1-2; tentative D call: TRBD1 (5 bases). The CDR3 is 13 amino acids. Trimming cost V 4 bases and J 1 base, with 7 bases left between them. Germline lookup yields CDR1 SGHTA and CDR2 FQGNSA. The CDR3 here is CASSSRDNYGYTF. CDR3 bases: TGTGCCAGCAGCTCCAGGGATAACTATGGCTACACCTTC. The whole variable domain, remainder taken from reference TRBV7-2 and TRBJ1-2, is GAGVSQSPSNKVTEKGKDVELRCDPISGHTALYWYRQSLGQGLEFLIYFQGNSAPDKSGLPSDRFSAERTGGSVSTLTIQRTQQEDSAVYLCASSSRDNYGYTFGSGTRLTVV.

The chain combines TRBV20-1 with TRBJ1-1; TRBD1 agrees at 7 bases. The CDR3 extends over 11 amino acids. The germline V gene has CDR1 DFQATT and CDR2 SNEGSKA (reference sequence). The CDR3 protein is CKIRGGSEAFF. The CDR3 DNA reads as TGCAAAATTAGAGGGGGCTCTGAAGCTTTCTTT.

This clone has a handful of counts. The rearrangement uses TRBV9 and TRBJ2-7; D is possibly TRBD1 (6 bases). The V end lost 4 bases, the J end lost 0 bases, and 14 bases lay between the germline ends. Germline V lookup: CDR1 SGDLS, CDR2 YYNGEE. This CDR3 is built from 15 residues. The DNA for the CDR3 is TGTGCCAGCAGCCCACAGGGCGAAAGCTCCTACGAGCAGTACTTC. Its protein is CASSPQGESSYEQYF.

This rearrangement joins TRBV14 to TRBJ1-6; D is unclear. The CDR3 has 14 residues. Trimming pared 0 bases from V and 7 bases from J, leaving 7 bases between. Germline assignment: CDR1 SGHDN and CDR2 FVKESK. The CDR3 coding sequence is TGTGCCAGCAGCCAAGAGATCGGGAATTCACCCCTCCACTTT. Its protein is CASSQEIGNSPLHF.

V usage is TRBV7-3 and J usage is TRBJ2-3; D is ambiguous. V shed 5 bases and J shed 2 bases, with 5 bases lying between them. The CDR3 extends over 12 amino acids. CDR1 is SGHTA and CDR2 is FQGTGA in the germline V gene. CDR3 loop: CASSPNTDTQYF. The CDR3, as DNA: TGTGCCAGCAGCCCAAACACAGATACGCAGTATTTT.

V and J are TRBV21-1 and TRBJ2-3; TRBD2, as called in the table, went unchecked against the DNA. TRBV21-1 is an annotated pseudogene. This CDR3 has 17 residues. The CDR3 loop is CASSASLAGEPTDTQYF. In DNA form, the CDR3 reads TGTGCCAGCAGCGCCTCCCTAGCGGGGGAGCCCACAGATACGCAGTATTTT.